This T cell receptor beta chain was captured in a study of early T cells in non-severe SARS-CoV-2 infection. Looking at the study overall: Chains stayed unpaired after sequencing of bulk RNA from unsorted whole blood. Notes on the study in general: Matches to VDJdb favored anti-spike CD8 responses and missed private and CD4 specificities.

As for this clonotype: Its antigen is undetermined.

CDR1 is LNHDA and CDR2 is SQIVND in the germline V gene (reference sequence). The CDR3 has 19 amino acids. J lost 7 bases, V lost 5 bases, and 22 bases had no gene match. Attachment of unique molecular identifiers to individual cDNA molecules was performed. TCRdb reanalysed the 5' RACE reads using MiXCR and keeps one entry per CDR3 protein. Of 50,000 to 65,000 distinct CDR3 sequences listed, less than 9.5% are singletons. The clonotype comes from an adult who was a healthcare worker with PCR-confirmed SARS-CoV-2 infection or an uninfected control (not recorded which). Sequenced sample: whole blood. The rearrangement links TRBV19 to TRBJ1-5; TRBD1 aligns across 8 bases. The CDR3 reads CASSLLPGQGGKGTQPQHF. DNA of the CDR3: TGTGCCAGTAGTTTACTTCCCGGACAGGGAGGAAAAGGAACGCAGCCCCAGCATTTT.